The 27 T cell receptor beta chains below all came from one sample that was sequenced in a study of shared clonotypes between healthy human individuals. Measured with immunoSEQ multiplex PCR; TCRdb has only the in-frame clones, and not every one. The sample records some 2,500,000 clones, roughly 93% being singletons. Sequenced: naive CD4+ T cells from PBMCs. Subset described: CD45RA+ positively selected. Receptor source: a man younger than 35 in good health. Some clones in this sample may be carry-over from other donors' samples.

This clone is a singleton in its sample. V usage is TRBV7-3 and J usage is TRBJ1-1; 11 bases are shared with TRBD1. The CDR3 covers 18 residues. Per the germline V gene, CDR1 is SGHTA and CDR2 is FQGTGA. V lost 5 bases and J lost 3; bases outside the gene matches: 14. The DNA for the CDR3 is TGTGCCAGCAGCCCACCGGGACAGGGGGAAATGGGGGACACTGAAGCTTTCTTT. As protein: CASSPPGQGEMGDTEAFF.

CDR3 in amino acids: CASSPVGGEEGTQYF. The CDR3 nucleotides are TGTGCCAGCTCACCGGTAGGAGGAGAAGAAGGGACCCAGTACTTC. The V and J genes are TRBV18 and TRBJ2-5, with D possibly TRBD2 on 5 matching bases. This CDR3 is built from 15 residues. The germline CDR1 and CDR2 sequences are KGHSH and LQKENI. The germline V and J ends were trimmed by 3 bases and 7 bases, with 18 bases remaining between them.

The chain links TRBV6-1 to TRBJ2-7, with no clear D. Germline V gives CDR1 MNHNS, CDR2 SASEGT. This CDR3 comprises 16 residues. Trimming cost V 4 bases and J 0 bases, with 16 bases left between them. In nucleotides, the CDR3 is TGTGCCAGCAGTGGTACCCAGCGATCGATCTCCTACGAGCAGTACTTC. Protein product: CASSGTQRSISYEQYF.

The CDR3 DNA sequence: TGTGCAAGTCGCTTCCTTTCACGAGAGTGGTGGGCAGATACGCAGTATTTT. It codes for CASRFLSREWWADTQYF. V usage is TRBV12-2 and J usage is TRBJ2-3. TRBV12-2 is listed as a pseudogene. The length of the CDR3 is 17 residues.

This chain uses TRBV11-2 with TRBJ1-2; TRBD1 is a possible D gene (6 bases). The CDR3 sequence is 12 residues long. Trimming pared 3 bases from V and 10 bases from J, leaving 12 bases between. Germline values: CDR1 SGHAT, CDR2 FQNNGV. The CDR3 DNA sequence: TGTGCCAGCAGCTTTAACAGGGCTTTCTACACCTTC. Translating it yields CASSFNRAFYTF.

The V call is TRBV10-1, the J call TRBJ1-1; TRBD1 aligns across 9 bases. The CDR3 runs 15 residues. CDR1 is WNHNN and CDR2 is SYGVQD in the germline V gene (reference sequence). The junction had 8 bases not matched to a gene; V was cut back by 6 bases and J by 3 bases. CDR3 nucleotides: TGCGCCAGCAGGGAGGACAGGGGAGTACACACTGAAGCTTTCTTT. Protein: CASREDRGVHTEAFF.

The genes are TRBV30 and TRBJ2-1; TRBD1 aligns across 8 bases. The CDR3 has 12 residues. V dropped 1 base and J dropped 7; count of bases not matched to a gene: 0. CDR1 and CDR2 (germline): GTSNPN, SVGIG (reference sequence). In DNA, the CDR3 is TGTGCCTGGAGTGACAGGGGGAATGAGCAGTTCTTC. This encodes CAWSDRGNEQFF.

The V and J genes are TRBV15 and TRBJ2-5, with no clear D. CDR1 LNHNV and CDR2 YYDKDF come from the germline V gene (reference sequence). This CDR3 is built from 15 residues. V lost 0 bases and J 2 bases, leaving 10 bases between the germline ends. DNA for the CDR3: TGTGCCACCAGCAGAGATCTTGTACGGCAAGAGACCCAGTACTTC. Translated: CATSRDLVRQETQYF.

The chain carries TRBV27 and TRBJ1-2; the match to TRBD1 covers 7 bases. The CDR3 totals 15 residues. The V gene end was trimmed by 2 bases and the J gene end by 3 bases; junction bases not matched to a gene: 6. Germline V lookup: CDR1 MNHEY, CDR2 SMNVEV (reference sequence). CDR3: CASSLIPGGDYGYTF. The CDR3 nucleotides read TGTGCCAGCAGTTTAATTCCAGGGGGGGACTATGGCTACACCTTC.

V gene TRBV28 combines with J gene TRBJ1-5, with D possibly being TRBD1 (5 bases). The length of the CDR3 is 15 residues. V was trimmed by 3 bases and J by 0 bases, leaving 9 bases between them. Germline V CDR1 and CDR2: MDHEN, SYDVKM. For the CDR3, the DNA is TGTGCCAGCAGTTTCGGGACTCTTAGCAATCAGCCCCAGCATTTT. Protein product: CASSFGTLSNQPQHF.

As DNA, the CDR3 is TGTGCCAGCAGCCAACGCCAGGGGCCCACTGAAGCTTTCTTT. Translated: CASSQRQGPTEAFF. The genes are TRBV4-2 and TRBJ1-1; maybe TRBD1 (6 bases). Trimming pared 2 bases from V and 4 bases from J, leaving 11 bases between. Germline V lookup: CDR1 LGHNA, CDR2 YNFKEQ. The CDR3 is 14 amino acids.

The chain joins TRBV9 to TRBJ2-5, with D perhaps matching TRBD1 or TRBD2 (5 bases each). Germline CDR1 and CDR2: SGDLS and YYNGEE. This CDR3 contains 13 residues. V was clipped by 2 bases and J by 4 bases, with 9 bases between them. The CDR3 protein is CASSVLGTETQYF. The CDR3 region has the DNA TGTGCCAGCAGCGTGCTAGGGACAGAGACCCAGTACTTC.

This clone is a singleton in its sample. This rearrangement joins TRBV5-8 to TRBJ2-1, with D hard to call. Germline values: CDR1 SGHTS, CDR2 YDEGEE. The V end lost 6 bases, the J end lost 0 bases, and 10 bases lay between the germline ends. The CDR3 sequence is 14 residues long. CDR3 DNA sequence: TGTGCCAGCATCATACACCACTCCTACAATGAGCAGTTCTTC. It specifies CASIIHHSYNEQFF. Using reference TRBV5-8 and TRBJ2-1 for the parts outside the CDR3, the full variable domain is EAGVTQSPTHLIKTRGQQATLRCSPISGHTSVYWYQQALGLGLQFLLWYDEGEERNRGNFPPRFSGRQFPNYSSELNVNALELEDSALYLCASIIHHSYNEQFFGPGTRLTVL.

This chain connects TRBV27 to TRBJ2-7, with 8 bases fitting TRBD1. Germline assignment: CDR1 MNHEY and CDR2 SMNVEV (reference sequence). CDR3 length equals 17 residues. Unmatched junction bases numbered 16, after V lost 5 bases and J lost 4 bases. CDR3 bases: TGTGCCAGCAGTCCACTACCCGGACAGGGCTCTAGATACGAGCAGTACTTC. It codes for CASSPLPGQGSRYEQYF.

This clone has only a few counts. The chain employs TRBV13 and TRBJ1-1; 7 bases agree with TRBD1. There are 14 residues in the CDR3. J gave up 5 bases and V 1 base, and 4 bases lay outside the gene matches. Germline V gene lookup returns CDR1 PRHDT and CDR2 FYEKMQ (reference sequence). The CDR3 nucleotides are TGTGCCAGCAGCTTAGAAAGGGGGCTTACTGAAGCTTTCTTT. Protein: CASSLERGLTEAFF.

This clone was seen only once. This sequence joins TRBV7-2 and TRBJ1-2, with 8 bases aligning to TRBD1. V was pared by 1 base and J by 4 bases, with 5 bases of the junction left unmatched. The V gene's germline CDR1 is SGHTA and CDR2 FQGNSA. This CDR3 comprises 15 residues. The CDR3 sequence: CASSLGQGASYGYTF. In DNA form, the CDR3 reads TGTGCCAGCAGCTTAGGGCAGGGGGCCAGCTATGGCTACACCTTC.

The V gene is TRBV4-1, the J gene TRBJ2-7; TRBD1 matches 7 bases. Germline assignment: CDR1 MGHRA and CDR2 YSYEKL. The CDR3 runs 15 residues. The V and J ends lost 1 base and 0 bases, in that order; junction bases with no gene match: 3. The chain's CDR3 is CASSQGPGGSYEQYF. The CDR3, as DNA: TGCGCCAGCAGCCAAGGCCCAGGGGGCTCCTACGAGCAGTACTTC.

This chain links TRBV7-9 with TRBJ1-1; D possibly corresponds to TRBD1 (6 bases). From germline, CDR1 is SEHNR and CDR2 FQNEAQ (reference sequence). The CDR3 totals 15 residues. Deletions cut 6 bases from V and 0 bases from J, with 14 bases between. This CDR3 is CASSDWGALNTEAFF. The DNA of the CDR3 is TGTGCCAGCAGTGATTGGGGGGCCTTGAACACTGAAGCTTTCTTT.

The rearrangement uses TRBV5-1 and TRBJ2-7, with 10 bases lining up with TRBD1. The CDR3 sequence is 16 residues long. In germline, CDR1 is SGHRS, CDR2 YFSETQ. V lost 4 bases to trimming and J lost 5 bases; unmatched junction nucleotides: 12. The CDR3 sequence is CASSRGRDRGFDEQYF. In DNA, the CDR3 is TGCGCCAGCAGCCGCGGCCGGGACAGGGGATTCGACGAGCAGTACTTC.

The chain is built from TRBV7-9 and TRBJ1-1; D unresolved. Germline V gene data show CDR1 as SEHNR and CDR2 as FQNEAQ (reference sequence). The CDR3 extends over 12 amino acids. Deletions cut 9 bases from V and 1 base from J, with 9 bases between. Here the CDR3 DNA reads TGTGCCAGTAGCGCCAGGAACACTGAAGCTTTCTTT. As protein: CASSARNTEAFF.

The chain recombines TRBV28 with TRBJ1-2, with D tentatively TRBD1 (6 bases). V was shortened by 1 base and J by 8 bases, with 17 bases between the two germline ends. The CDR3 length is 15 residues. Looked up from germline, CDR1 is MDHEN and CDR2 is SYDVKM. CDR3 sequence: CASSLSPGGGRGYTF. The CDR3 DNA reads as TGTGCCAGCAGTTTATCCCCCGGGGGCGGACGAGGCTACACCTTC.

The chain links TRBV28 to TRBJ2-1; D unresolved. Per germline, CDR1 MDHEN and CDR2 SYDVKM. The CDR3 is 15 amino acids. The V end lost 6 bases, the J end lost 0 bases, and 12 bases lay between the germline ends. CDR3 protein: CASRRPESSYNEQFF. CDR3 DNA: TGTGCCAGCAGGCGACCGGAGAGCTCCTACAATGAGCAGTTCTTC.

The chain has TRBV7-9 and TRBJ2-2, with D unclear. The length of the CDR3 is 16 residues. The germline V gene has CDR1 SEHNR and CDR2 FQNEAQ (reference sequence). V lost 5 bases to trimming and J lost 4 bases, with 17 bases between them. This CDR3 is CASSLRAGEITGELFF. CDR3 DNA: TGTGCCAGCAGCCTACGGGCCGGCGAAATCACCGGGGAGCTGTTTTTT.

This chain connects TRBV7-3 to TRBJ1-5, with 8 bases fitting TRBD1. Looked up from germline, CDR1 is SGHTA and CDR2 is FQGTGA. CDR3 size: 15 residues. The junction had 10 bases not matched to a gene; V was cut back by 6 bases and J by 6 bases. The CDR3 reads CASSLARGPRQPQHF. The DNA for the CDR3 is TGTGCCAGCAGTTTAGCCAGGGGGCCCCGTCAGCCCCAGCATTTT.

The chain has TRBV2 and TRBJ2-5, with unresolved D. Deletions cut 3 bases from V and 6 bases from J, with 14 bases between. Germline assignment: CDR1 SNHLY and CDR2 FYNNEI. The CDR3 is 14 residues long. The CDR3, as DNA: TGTGCCAGCAGTGAGTTGGTTTCCCGCCAGACCCAGTACTTC. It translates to CASSELVSRQTQYF.

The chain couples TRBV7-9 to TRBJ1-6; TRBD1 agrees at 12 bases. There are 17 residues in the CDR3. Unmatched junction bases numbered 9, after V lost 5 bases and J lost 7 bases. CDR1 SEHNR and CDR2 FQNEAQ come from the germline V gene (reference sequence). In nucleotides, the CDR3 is TGTGCCAGCAGCGCCAGAGGGACAGGGGGCCCCAATTCACCCCTCCACTTT. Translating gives CASSARGTGGPNSPLHF.

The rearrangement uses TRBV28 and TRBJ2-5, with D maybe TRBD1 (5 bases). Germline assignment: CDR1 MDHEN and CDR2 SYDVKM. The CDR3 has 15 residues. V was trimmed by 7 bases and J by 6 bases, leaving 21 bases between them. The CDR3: CASTGRVSASKTQYF. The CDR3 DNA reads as TGTGCCAGCACCGGCAGGGTCAGCGCCTCTAAGACCCAGTACTTC.